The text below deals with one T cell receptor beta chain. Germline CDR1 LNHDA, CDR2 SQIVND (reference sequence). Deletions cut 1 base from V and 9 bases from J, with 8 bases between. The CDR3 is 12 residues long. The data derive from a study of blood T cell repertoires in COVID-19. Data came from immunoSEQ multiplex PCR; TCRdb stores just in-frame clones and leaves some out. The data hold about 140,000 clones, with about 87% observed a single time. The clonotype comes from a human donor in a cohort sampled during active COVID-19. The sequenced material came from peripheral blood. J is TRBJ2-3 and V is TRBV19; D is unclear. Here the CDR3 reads CASSIVPQTQYF. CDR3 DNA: TGTGCCAGTAGTATAGTTCCGCAGACGCAGTATTTT.